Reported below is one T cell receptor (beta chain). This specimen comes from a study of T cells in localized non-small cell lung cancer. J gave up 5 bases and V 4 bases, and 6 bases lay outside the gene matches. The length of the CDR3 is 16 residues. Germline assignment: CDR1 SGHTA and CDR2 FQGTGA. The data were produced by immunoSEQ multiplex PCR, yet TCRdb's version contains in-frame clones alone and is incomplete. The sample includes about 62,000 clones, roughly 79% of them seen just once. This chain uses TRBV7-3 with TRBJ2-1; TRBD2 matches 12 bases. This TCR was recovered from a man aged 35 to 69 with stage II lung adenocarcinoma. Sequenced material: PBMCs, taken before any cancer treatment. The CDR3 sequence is CASSSLTSGSHNEQFF. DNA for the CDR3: TGTGCCAGCAGCTCTTTGACTAGCGGGAGCCACAATGAGCAGTTCTTC.